This T cell receptor (beta chain) was profiled in a study of CD8 T cells in Susac syndrome. About 0.45 to 1 ug RNA was reverse transcribed with random hexamers. Amplification of TCR beta CDR3 was carried out by immunoSEQ multiplex PCR, which covered 54 Vbeta and 13 Jbeta segments. TCRdb re-derived calls from the immunoSEQ multiplex PCR reads in MiXCR, one entry per CDR3 protein. The sample comprises 250,000 to 300,000 distinct CDR3 sequences, about 85% of which are singletons, and approximately 0.12% rests with the top ten. J gave up 1 base and V 3 bases, and 2 bases lay outside the gene matches. CDR1 SEHNR and CDR2 FQNEAQ come from the germline V gene (reference sequence). This CDR3 has 15 amino acids.

This TCR came from a human donor with multiple sclerosis. The V gene is TRBV7-9, the J gene TRBJ2-2; 7 bases line up with TRBD2. The sequenced sample consisted of CD8+ T cells from PBMCs. CDR3: CASSFPSGNTGELFF. As DNA, the CDR3 is TGTGCCAGCAGCTTCCCTAGCGGGAACACCGGGGAGCTGTTTTTT.